Sequencing of this T cell receptor (beta chain) was carried out in a study of blood T cells in healthy people across ages. Study-level points and caveats: Per million T cells, TCR beta diversity dropped roughly linearly as age increased.

Healthy Caucasian individuals from Russia aged roughly 6 to 95 served as donors. Concerning this clonotype itself: The target antigen is unknown.

Combining a sample-barcoded 5' primer with a J-beta primer mix, a second PCR ran for 7 to 11 cycles. Any given sample supplied a minimum of 3 million CDR3-containing paired-end reads. Using its own MiXCR run on the 5' RACE reads, TCRdb lists one record per CDR3 protein. The sample carries 500,000 to 650,000 distinct CDR3 sequences, around 27% recorded once. J gave up 5 bases and V 2 bases, and 6 bases lay outside the gene matches. The germline V gene has CDR1 MNHEY and CDR2 SMNVEV (reference sequence). The CDR3 length is 15 residues. This sample was also put to use in a study of T cells of mothers and their children.

This sequence joins TRBV27 and TRBJ2-5; 9 bases map to TRBD2. Sequencing was performed on blood. The receptor comes from a boy between 2 and 10 years old in good health. The CDR3, as DNA: TGTGCCAGCAGTTTAATAGCGGGGGCGGGGGAGACCCAGTACTTC. As protein: CASSLIAGAGETQYF.